This T cell receptor beta chain emerged from a study of CD4 T cells in relation to SARS-CoV-2 and coronaviruses (dated by TCRdb to the early 2020s). General notes on the study: Shared crossreactive spike epitopes were mapped to their HLA restriction using patient-derived lymphoblastoid cell lines. A different TCR-beta assay, based on Illumina, was used to sequence expansion assays from other donors in the study. The Adaptive Biotechnologies TCR-sequencing kit was used to sequence samples from three pre-COVID donors and the naive versus memory experiments, while other data came from Illumina-based sequencing. At the level of individual TCR clonotypes, the study measured memory CD4+ T cell crossreactivity between SARS-CoV-2 spike protein and common cold coronavirus spike proteins.

Turning to this clone: Its antigen is not yet known. Base qualities are not provided; no much larger clone lies one nucleotide away.

Deep-resolution immunoSEQ TCR-beta sequencing was performed on DNA from uncultured naive and memory CD4+ T cells. From the authors' description of their analysis: During preprocessing, nonproductive sequences were removed, along with CDR3s that did not begin with C, did not end with F or W, or were shorter than 7 amino acids. Cultured and uncultured naive and memory CD4+ repertoires were searched for CDR3s previously identified as spike- and CEF-reactive. CDR3 homology was measured as pairwise Levenshtein distance, computed with the stringdist R package after trimming three terminal residues from each end. Imported from immuneACCESS, the table was reduced by TCRdb to in-frame sequences with V and J called. These copies leave out some clones; in studies compared against another copy, an unresolved V gene accounts for under half, and the cause of the remainder is not known. V, J and clone size were drawn from that table, and D and trimming were deduced from the DNA. Within this sample are tens of thousands of clones, with 90% to 95% of them counted one time only. Approximately 0.21% of the sample goes to the ten largest clones.

On the study overall, not on this receptor specifically: Memory CD4+ clonotypes crossrecognizing SARS-CoV-2 and at least one common cold coronavirus spike were found in roughly three fifths of donors. Naive versus memory sequencing indicated the assay detects memory recall responses rather than primary responses primed during culture. The study was limited by small numbers of patients and tested TCRs. Pre-pandemic and post-infection samples were not both contributed by any donor, so tracing of the source of pre-existing responses was limited. Since the crossreactivity analysis centred on spike protein, crossreactivity against other viral proteins was not assessed. Significantly weaker SARS-CoV-2-driven expansion was shown by crossreactive clones than by monoreactive clones, consistent with antigenic imprinting.

CD4+ T cells from unexposed donors were collected before the COVID-19 pandemic (2011-2018). To separate naive from memory CD4+ T cells, cryopreserved PBMCs first underwent CD4 enrichment and then EasySep naive CD4+ T cell enrichment. The leukapheresis product used for the unexposed donors was purchased from a commercial source. PBMCs were isolated from leukapheresis product or whole blood by Ficoll-Paque PLUS gradient centrifugation. PBMCs were either used fresh in the expansion assay or cryopreserved at -140 degrees C. The QIAamp Micro DNA Kit was used to extract genomic DNA from the CD4+ T cells. This receptor was identified in a human donor in good health. Sequencing input: naive CD4+ T cells from PBMCs. The meaning of the sample's cell subset or site label: naive CD4+ T cells isolated by negative enrichment.

The CDR3 reads CASSEGLAGFNEQFF. The nucleotide sequence reads as follows: TGTGCCAGCAGTGAAGGGCTAGCGGGATTCAATGAGCAGTTCTTC. Recombination connected TRBV6-1 to TRBJ2-1, with TRBD2 identical over 9 junction bases. Inclusive of the bounding cysteine and phenylalanine, the CDR3 is 15 residues long. The retained sequence is limited to the CDR3, 45 bases, with the frame set at the first base. CDR1 and CDR2 are read off the germline V gene as MNHNS and SASEGT. The germline V and J ends show losses of 1 base and 6 bases respectively, and no gene match explains 4 bases of the junction.